This record concerns one T cell receptor beta chain sequence. Antigen: not known. This sample was included in a study of blood T cells in healthy people across ages. For the second PCR, which ran for about 7 to 11 cycles, a sample-barcoded 5' primer and a J-beta primer mix were used. From the 5' RACE reads, TCRdb called clonotypes with MiXCR, one entry per CDR3 protein. The sample has about 970,000 distinct CDR3 sequences; roughly 51% are singletons. The study's findings and limits: Using unsorted PBMCs precluded a conclusive naive versus antigen-experienced comparison. Researchers judged that diversity estimates from one million T cells fell short of true values.

Material: blood. This receptor was identified in a woman between 55 and 75 years old in good health.

CDR3 nucleotides: TGTGCCAGCAGTAATCCTAGCGGGAGGGTATACAATGAGCAGTTCTTC. Translated, it gives CASSNPSGRVYNEQFF. This chain links TRBV28 with TRBJ2-1; 12 bases fit TRBD2. The CDR3 is 16 residues long. The junction had 6 bases not matched to a gene; V was cut back by 5 bases and J by 4 bases. CDR1 is MDHEN and CDR2 is SYDVKM in the germline V gene.